Listed below are T cell receptor beta chains from one sample, sequenced in a study of T cells in localized non-small cell lung cancer. Sequencing was performed with immunoSEQ multiplex PCR; in TCRdb, only in-frame clones are kept and a portion is missing. This sample has more than 25,000 clones; 90% to 95% occur once, and the top ten carry 5.5% to 7%. The source material was PBMCs, sampled before any cancer treatment. The source is a man aged 40 to 69 with stage II lung adenocarcinoma. The CDR3 runs from the conserved cysteine through the conserved F or W. The D gene is left open where the match is weak. Some rows mark clone size as missing; the rest say once, few, many or name a class of expanded clone.

size	V	J	D	CDR3	DNA
-	TRBV19	TRBJ2-7	TRBD2	CASSIGTSGRYEQYF	TGTGCCAGTAGTATAGGGACTAGCGGGAGGTACGAGCAGTACTTC
-	TRBV7-2	TRBJ1-2	-	CASSLTGGYGYTF	TGTGCCAGCAGCTTGACAGGAGGCTATGGCTACACCTTC
few	TRBV30	TRBJ2-3	-	CAWSEGATQYF	TGTGCCTGGAGTGAAGGTGCTACGCAGTATTTT
-	TRBV29-1	TRBJ2-3	-	CSVEDGVGEYF	TGCAGCGTTGAAGACGGGGTGGGGGAGTATTTT
-	TRBV27	TRBJ2-7	-	CASSTPNGGYYEQYF	TGTGCCAGCAGTACACCCAACGGCGGATACTACGAGCAGTACTTC
-	TRBV19	TRBJ2-3	-	CASSIPSDGTDTQYF	TGTGCCAGTAGTATCCCCAGTGACGGCACAGATACGCAGTATTTT
-	TRBV27	TRBJ2-2	-	CASSLARGGTGELFF	TGTGCCAGCAGTTTGGCCAGGGGTGGAACCGGGGAGCTGTTTTTT
once	TRBV30	TRBJ1-5	-	CAWSVQASNQPQHF	TGTGCCTGGAGTGTACAGGCAAGCAATCAGCCCCAGCATTTT
-	TRBV18	TRBJ2-3	-	CASSPSSTDTQYF	TGTGCCAGCTCACCTTCTAGCACAGATACGCAGTATTTT
-	TRBV5-1	TRBJ2-7	TRBD1	CASSSTGGSYEQYF	TGCGCCAGCAGTAGCACAGGGGGCTCCTACGAGCAGTACTTC
-	TRBV29-1	TRBJ2-2	-	CSVGLTNTGELFF	TGCAGCGTTGGACTCACGAACACCGGGGAGCTGTTTTTT
-	TRBV9	TRBJ2-5	-	CASSVGEETQYF	TGTGCCAGCAGCGTAGGGGAAGAGACCCAGTACTTC
-	TRBV27	TRBJ2-1	-	CASILHGAGSSYNEQFF	TGTGCCAGCATTCTCCACGGGGCAGGGAGCTCCTACAATGAGCAGTTCTTC
-	TRBV5-4	TRBJ2-2	-	CASSLVVGELFF	TGTGCCAGCAGCTTAGTGGTCGGGGAGCTGTTTTTT
-	TRBV7-9	TRBJ2-1	-	CASSLYVGDEQFF	TGTGCCAGCAGCTTATATGTGGGAGATGAGCAGTTCTTC
-	TRBV5-5	TRBJ1-1	-	CASSLGTALNTEAFF	TGTGCCAGCAGCTTGGGGACAGCGCTGAACACTGAAGCTTTCTTT
-	TRBV30	TRBJ1-3	-	CAWSLPSGNTIYF	TGTGCCTGGAGTTTGCCCTCTGGAAACACCATATATTTT
-	TRBV6-1	TRBJ2-2	TRBD1	CASSEEGGAGGRLFF	TGTGCCAGCAGTGAAGAGGGTGGGGCAGGGGGCAGGCTGTTTTTT
-	TRBV27	TRBJ2-5	-	CASSFLDNQETQYF	TGTGCCAGCAGTTTTCTCGACAACCAAGAGACCCAGTACTTC
once	TRBV4-1	TRBJ1-3	-	CASSPQEGGNTIYF	TGCGCCAGCAGCCCGCAGGAGGGTGGAAACACCATATATTTT
-	TRBV5-6	TRBJ1-1	TRBD1	CASSRGGMNTEAFF	TGTGCCAGCAGCCGAGGGGGCATGAACACTGAAGCTTTCTTT
-	TRBV19	TRBJ1-2	-	CASSIDSGPAYGYTF	TGTGCCAGTAGTATAGATAGCGGGCCAGCCTATGGCTACACCTTC
once	TRBV15	TRBJ2-3	-	CATSRELQGPVNTQYF	TGTGCCACCAGCAGAGAATTACAGGGTCCTGTAAATACGCAGTATTTT
-	TRBV27	TRBJ2-1	TRBD2	CASRPGLAGGWEQFF	TGTGCCAGCAGACCTGGACTAGCGGGAGGCTGGGAGCAGTTCTTC
-	TRBV9	TRBJ2-1	-	CASSVATGLANGEQFF	TGTGCCAGCAGCGTAGCTACGGGACTGGCTAATGGTGAGCAGTTCTTC
-	TRBV11-3	TRBJ2-7	-	CASTWSGDAYEQYF	TGTGCCAGCACCTGGTCAGGGGACGCGTACGAGCAGTACTTC
-	TRBV7-2	TRBJ1-5	-	CASSLTTVGNQPQHF	TGTGCCAGCAGCTTAACAACAGTGGGCAATCAGCCCCAGCATTTT
-	TRBV19	TRBJ1-6	-	CASSIDQPRSSYNSPLHF	TGTGCCAGTAGTATAGATCAGCCGAGGAGCTCCTATAATTCACCCCTCCACTTT
-	TRBV7-9	TRBJ1-2	-	CASSLDVGRVASGYTF	TGTGCCAGCAGCTTAGATGTGGGAAGGGTCGCGAGTGGCTACACCTTC
-	TRBV19	TRBJ1-2	-	CASSTRTRANYGYTF	TGTGCCAGTAGTACGCGGACACGGGCTAACTATGGCTACACCTTC
-	TRBV13	TRBJ2-7	-	CASSSTRNYEQYF	TGTGCCAGCAGCTCGACACGGAACTACGAGCAGTACTTC
-	TRBV7-2	TRBJ2-7	TRBD2	CASSLGLGPLYEQYF	TGTGCCAGCAGCTTGGGACTAGGCCCGCTTTACGAGCAGTACTTC
-	TRBV7-2	TRBJ2-5	-	CASRGGIGGTLTQYF	TGTGCCAGCAGGGGAGGGATTGGGGGCACCTTGACCCAGTACTTC
few	TRBV27	TRBJ1-2	TRBD1	CASRQGAVGYTF	TGTGCCAGCAGGCAGGGGGCAGTTGGCTACACCTTC
-	TRBV9	TRBJ1-2	-	CASSATGLVGYGYTF	TGTGCCAGCAGCGCGACGGGACTGGTTGGCTATGGCTACACCTTC
-	TRBV28	TRBJ2-2	-	CASSLTGELFF	TGTGCCAGCAGTTTAACCGGGGAGCTGTTTTTT
-	TRBV19	TRBJ2-3	-	CASRLQTITDTQYF	TGTGCCAGTAGACTCCAGACTATCACAGATACGCAGTATTTT